Presented here are 31 T cell receptor beta chains from one specimen sequenced in a study of cytomegalovirus exposure and HLA in healthy donors. Amplification used 60 Vbeta primers and 13 Jbeta primers. Clones were read by immunoSEQ multiplex PCR, and TCRdb kept only the in-frame ones, dropping some. The sample holds approximately 120,000 clones. The specimen was PBMCs. These receptors were obtained from a man younger than 40 in good health and CMV-seronegative.

The rearrangement uses TRBV4-1 and TRBJ1-4, with a weak D call TRBD1 (5 bases). The CDR3 has 15 amino acids. V was clipped by 4 bases and J by 7 bases, with 16 bases between them. Germline values: CDR1 MGHRA, CDR2 YSYEKL. CDR3 coding DNA: TGCGCCAGCAGCCGGGAAGGGTCAGGGTTTGAAAAACTGTTTTTT. As protein: CASSREGSGFEKLFF.

V gene TRBV4-1 combines with J gene TRBJ1-1; TRBD1 matches 7 bases. Unmatched junction bases numbered 6, after V lost 4 bases and J lost 1 base. Per germline, CDR1 MGHRA and CDR2 YSYEKL. The CDR3 is 15 amino acids. CDR3 nucleotide sequence: TGCGCCAGCAGCCCCCCCGGACAGGCGAACACTGAAGCTTTCTTT. Amino acids: CASSPPGQANTEAFF.

The CDR3 coding sequence is TGTGCCTGGAGTGTAGCTTGGTCCCAAGAGACCCAGTACTTC. It yields the protein CAWSVAWSQETQYF. This sequence joins TRBV30 and TRBJ2-5; D is undetermined. Deletions cut 0 bases from V and 1 base from J, with 9 bases between. The CDR3 contains 14 residues. Per the germline V gene, CDR1 is GTSNPN and CDR2 is SVGIG (reference sequence).

The gene calls are TRBV7-9 and TRBJ1-1; weak D call: TRBD1 (6 bases). CDR1 is SEHNR, CDR2 FQNEAQ, per germline (reference sequence). The CDR3 runs to 13 residues. Trimming stripped 5 bases from V and 6 bases from J, with 13 bases between. The CDR3 DNA sequence: TGTGCCAGCAGCCCGACAGGCTTCCCTGAAGCTTTCTTT. It translates to CASSPTGFPEAFF.

J is TRBJ2-5 and V is TRBV6-5; the D is unclear. The J call may be in error: the DNA end matches TRBJ2-7 better. The CDR3 loop spans 11 amino acids. Per the germline V gene, CDR1 is MNHEY and CDR2 is SVGAGI. CDR3 protein: CASRSVGEQYF. The DNA of the CDR3 is TGTGCCAGCAGAAGCGTAGGCGAGCAGTACTTC.

The rearrangement links TRBV5-4 to TRBJ2-2; 9 bases are shared with TRBD2. Losses at the gene ends were 4 bases for V and 5 bases for J; bases not matched to a gene: 12. Germline V lookup: CDR1 SGHNT, CDR2 YYREEE (reference sequence). The length of the CDR3 is 17 residues. Written as DNA, the CDR3 is TGTGCCAGCAGCCAGGCTGGACTAGCGAGTAATACCGGGGAGCTGTTTTTT. This gives the protein CASSQAGLASNTGELFF.

The chain joins TRBV18 to TRBJ1-4; TRBD1 might be the D (5 bases). Trimming stripped 0 bases from V and 6 bases from J, with 17 bases between. Looked up from germline, CDR1 is KGHSH and CDR2 is LQKENI. CDR3 length: 17 residues. This chain's CDR3 is CASSPPASQGPYEKLFF. As DNA, the CDR3 is TGTGCCAGCTCACCACCCGCATCCCAGGGTCCTTATGAAAAACTGTTTTTT.

V and J are TRBV30 and TRBJ1-2; 8 nucleotides line up with TRBD1. The V segment lost 3 bases and the J segment 4 bases; nucleotides outside the gene matches: 7. Germline CDR1 GTSNPN, CDR2 SVGIG (reference sequence). This CDR3 spans 14 amino acids. The CDR3 coding sequence is TGTGCCTGGAGCTTGGGACAGGCATTCTATGGCTACACCTTC. Translated: CAWSLGQAFYGYTF.

The genes are TRBV2 and TRBJ1-1; 8 bases are a match to TRBD1. J was trimmed by 0 bases and V by 5 bases; bases with no gene match: 5. CDR3 size: 15 residues. CDR1 and CDR2 from the germline V gene are SNHLY and FYNNEI. Here the CDR3 reads CASSTQGAMNTEAFF. CDR3 bases: TGTGCCAGCAGTACCCAGGGGGCTATGAACACTGAAGCTTTCTTT.

The chain joins TRBV28 to TRBJ2-2; 9 nucleotides agree with TRBD1. From germline, CDR1 is MDHEN and CDR2 SYDVKM. The junction had 7 bases not matched to a gene; V was cut back by 4 bases and J by 1 base. The CDR3 is 17 amino acids. CDR3 DNA sequence: TGTGCCAGCAGTTGGGGGACAGGGAAACGGAACACCGGGGAGCTGTTTTTT. Its protein product is CASSWGTGKRNTGELFF.

The J gene is TRBJ1-2, the V gene TRBV14; 7 nucleotides agree with TRBD1. The germline CDR1 and CDR2 sequences are SGHDN and FVKESK. V shed 4 bases, J shed 3 bases, and the junction held 8 bases outside the gene matches. The CDR3 loop spans 15 amino acids. The CDR3 region has the DNA TGTGCCAGCAGCCCGGGGACAGTATCCTACTATGGCTACACCTTC. Its translation: CASSPGTVSYYGYTF.

Of note for this clone: The germline gene is not matched at one end of the junction; a read error may be the cause. This chain joins TRBV4-3 and TRBJ1-2; D may be TRBD1 (5 bases). The CDR3 extends over 15 amino acids. Germline CDR1 LGHNA, CDR2 YSLEER. CDR3 DNA: TGCGCCAGCGGCCAAGATAGGGGAGGAGGCTATGGCTACACCTTC. It codes for CASGQDRGGGYGYTF.

The genes are TRBV5-1 and TRBJ1-4; D is ambiguous. V lost 1 base, J lost 5 bases, and 9 bases lay in between. Germline V gene lookup returns CDR1 SGHRS and CDR2 YFSETQ. The CDR3 has 14 amino acids. As DNA, the CDR3 is TGCGCCAGCAGCTTGTCCTTCAGAAATGAAAAACTGTTTTTT. Translating gives CASSLSFRNEKLFF.

V is TRBV19 and J is TRBJ1-2; no reliable D call. The germline V gene encodes CDR1 LNHDA and CDR2 SQIVND (reference sequence). V was cut by 2 bases and J by 2 bases, with 15 bases left in between. The length of the CDR3 is 16 residues. The chain's CDR3 is CASSITGTARNYGYTF. The CDR3 DNA is TGTGCCAGTAGTATAACGGGAACAGCGCGGAACTATGGCTACACCTTC.

The chain recombines TRBV28 with TRBJ2-5, with a tentative D call TRBD1 (5 bases). V dropped 6 bases and J dropped 6 bases, with 8 bases sitting between them. The CDR3 consists of 11 residues. CDR1 is MDHEN and CDR2 is SYDVKM in the germline V gene. The CDR3 loop reads CASRAGQTQYF. The CDR3, as DNA: TGTGCCAGCAGGGCAGGGCAGACCCAGTACTTC. The full variable domain, in which reference TRBV28 and TRBJ2-5 provide the parts outside the CDR3, is DVKVTQSSRYLVKRTGEKVFLECVQDMDHENMFWYRQDPGLGLRLIYFSYDVKMKEKGDIPEGYSVSREKKERFSLILESASTNQTSMYLCASRAGQTQYFGPGTRLLVL.

The V call is TRBV5-1, the J call TRBJ2-1; 9 nucleotides match TRBD2. CDR3 size: 15 residues. In germline, CDR1 is SGHRS, CDR2 YFSETQ. The junction had 3 bases not matched to a gene; V was cut back by 1 base and J by 4 bases. DNA for the CDR3: TGCGCCAGCAGCTTGAGACTAGCGGAGTACAATGAGCAGTTCTTC. It yields the protein CASSLRLAEYNEQFF.

This sequence joins TRBV30 and TRBJ2-3; D not certain. V lost 2 bases and J lost 0, with 12 bases in between. The CDR3 contains 15 residues. From germline, CDR1 is GTSNPN and CDR2 SVGIG (reference sequence). This CDR3 reads CAWSHTPRSTDTQYF. The CDR3, as DNA: TGTGCCTGGAGTCACACCCCTAGGAGCACAGATACGCAGTATTTT.

This sequence joins TRBV10-1 and TRBJ2-1; 14 bases match TRBD2. Germline V gene sequence: CDR1 WNHNN, CDR2 SYGVQD (reference sequence). V lost 6 bases and J lost 12; bases outside the gene matches: 7. This CDR3 has 14 amino acids. The CDR3 sequence: CASRSGTSGSPQFF. In DNA, the CDR3 is TGCGCCAGCAGATCCGGGACTAGCGGGAGCCCGCAGTTCTTC.

This rearrangement joins TRBV7-3 to TRBJ2-3, with 11 positions matching TRBD2. Germline CDR1 and CDR2: SGHTA and FQGTGA. The CDR3 length is 18 residues. The V and J ends lost 1 base and 0 bases, in that order; junction bases with no gene match: 6. This chain's CDR3 is CASSLRGLAVLSTDTQYF. DNA of the CDR3: TGTGCCAGCAGCTTAAGGGGACTAGCGGTCCTTAGCACAGATACGCAGTATTTT.

In DNA form, the CDR3 reads TGTGCCACCAGCAGTTCTACGGGACTAGCGGGAGGGCCCAACGAGCAGTACTTC. As protein: CATSSSTGLAGGPNEQYF. V usage is TRBV15 and J usage is TRBJ2-7, with 16 bases identical to TRBD2. The germline CDR1 and CDR2 sequences are LNHNV and YYDKDF (reference sequence). V shed 3 bases, J shed 5 bases, and the junction held 10 bases outside the gene matches. The CDR3 is made up of 18 amino acids.

This chain uses TRBV2 with TRBJ1-1; 8 positions agree with TRBD1. Per the germline V gene, CDR1 is SNHLY and CDR2 is FYNNEI. V lost 0 bases and J lost 5; bases outside the gene matches: 11. The CDR3 consists of 17 residues. Here the CDR3 DNA reads TGTGCCAGCAGTGAAGCTGCCTCTAGGACAGGGAAGACTGAAGCTTTCTTT. It codes for CASSEAASRTGKTEAFF. Drawing the rest from reference TRBV2 and TRBJ1-1, the complete variable domain is EPEVTQTPSHQVTQMGQEVILRCVPISNHLYFYWYRQILGQKVEFLVSFYNNEISEKSEIFDDQFSVERPDGSNFTLKIRSTKLEDSAMYFCASSEAASRTGKTEAFFGQGTRLTVV.

This chain uses TRBV2 with TRBJ2-7; 8 bases agree with TRBD1. Germline CDR1 reads SNHLY; CDR2 reads FYNNEI. V lost 7 bases, J lost 4 bases, and 9 bases stayed unmatched. The CDR3 has 14 amino acids. CDR3 coding DNA: TGTGCCAGCAAAATGGACAGGGTAGGGTACGAGCAGTACTTC. Translating gives CASKMDRVGYEQYF.

This rearrangement joins TRBV11-2 to TRBJ1-3, with unresolved D. V lost 1 base and J 0 bases, leaving 13 bases between the germline ends. The CDR3 runs to 17 residues. Germline V CDR1 and CDR2: SGHAT, FQNNGV. This CDR3 is CASSLGGRVTSGNTIYF. As DNA, the CDR3 is TGTGCCAGCAGCTTAGGAGGTAGAGTGACCTCTGGAAACACCATATATTTT. The entire variable domain, with the rest obtained from reference TRBV11-2 and TRBJ1-3, is as follows: EAGVAQSPRYKIIEKRQSVAFWCNPISGHATLYWYQQILGQGPKLLIQFQNNGVVDDSQLPKDRFSAERLKGVDSTLKIQPAKLEDSAVYLCASSLGGRVTSGNTIYFGEGSWLTVV.

The V gene is TRBV28, the J gene TRBJ1-5; 7 bases match TRBD1. The ends lost 2 bases at V and 2 bases at J; junction bases unmatched: 12. CDR1 is MDHEN, CDR2 SYDVKM, per germline. This CDR3 has 18 amino acids. Here the CDR3 DNA reads TGTGCCAGCAGTTTAAGCTTCTACAGGGGTCTTGGCAATCAGCCCCAGCATTTT. Its protein is CASSLSFYRGLGNQPQHF.

The chain employs TRBV4-1 and TRBJ2-1; D might be TRBD2 (5 bases). This CDR3 has 17 residues. Germline V CDR1 and CDR2: MGHRA, YSYEKL. V lost 4 bases to trimming and J lost 0 bases, with 16 bases between them. The CDR3 loop is CASSPMVPAASYNEQFF. CDR3 DNA sequence: TGCGCCAGCAGCCCAATGGTCCCAGCGGCCTCCTACAATGAGCAGTTCTTC.

The J gene is TRBJ2-7, the V gene TRBV5-1; the D gene is possibly TRBD2 (5 bases). The CDR3 runs to 14 residues. V lost 2 bases to trimming and J lost 0 bases, with 9 bases between them. Germline CDR1 SGHRS, CDR2 YFSETQ. DNA of the CDR3: TGCGCCAGCAGCTTTGTCGGGGACTCCTACGAGCAGTACTTC. Amino acid sequence: CASSFVGDSYEQYF.

The chain couples TRBV7-6 to TRBJ1-5, with D perhaps TRBD1 (6 bases). Germline V lookup: CDR1 SGHVS, CDR2 FNYEAQ. The CDR3 totals 13 residues. CDR3 sequence reads: CACARGGSQPQHF. CDR3 coding DNA: TGTGCGTGTGCTCGGGGGGGCAGTCAGCCCCAGCATTTT.

J is TRBJ2-2 and V is TRBV4-3; 7 nucleotides match TRBD1. V gave up 0 bases and J gave up 7 bases; unmatched junction bases: 5. The CDR3 is made up of 15 amino acids. The V gene's germline CDR1 is LGHNA and CDR2 YSLEER. In DNA, the CDR3 is TGCGCCAGCAGCCAAGAACAGGGGCGAATCGGGGAGCTGTTTTTT. The encoded protein is CASSQEQGRIGELFF.

V gene TRBV28 combines with J gene TRBJ1-2, with D uncertain. The ends were cut back, 10 bases at V and 7 bases at J, with 28 bases in the middle. The CDR3 contains 16 residues. CDR1 and CDR2 (germline): MDHEN, SYDVKM. The CDR3 region has the DNA TGTGCCATCCAGAGGGCAGGCGGGTTTCTTACGGGTGGCTACACCTTC. Translation gives CAIQRAGGFLTGGYTF.

The chain combines TRBV7-2 with TRBJ2-7; TRBD1 matches at 7 bases. This CDR3 has 12 amino acids. The J segment lost 6 bases and the V segment lost 1 base, leaving 0 bases of the junction unmatched. The germline CDR1 and CDR2 sequences are SGHTA and FQGNSA. In DNA form, the CDR3 reads TGTGCCAGCAGCTTAGACAGGGGCGAGCAGTACTTC. Amino acid sequence: CASSLDRGEQYF.

The rearrangement joins TRBV19 to TRBJ1-1; the D is unclear. The CDR3 totals 14 residues. The V and J ends lost 5 bases and 1 base respectively, with 11 bases between them. Per germline, CDR1 LNHDA and CDR2 SQIVND (reference sequence). The DNA of the CDR3 is TGTGCCAGTAGTTATGGACTCGGGAACACTGAAGCTTTCTTT. Protein: CASSYGLGNTEAFF.